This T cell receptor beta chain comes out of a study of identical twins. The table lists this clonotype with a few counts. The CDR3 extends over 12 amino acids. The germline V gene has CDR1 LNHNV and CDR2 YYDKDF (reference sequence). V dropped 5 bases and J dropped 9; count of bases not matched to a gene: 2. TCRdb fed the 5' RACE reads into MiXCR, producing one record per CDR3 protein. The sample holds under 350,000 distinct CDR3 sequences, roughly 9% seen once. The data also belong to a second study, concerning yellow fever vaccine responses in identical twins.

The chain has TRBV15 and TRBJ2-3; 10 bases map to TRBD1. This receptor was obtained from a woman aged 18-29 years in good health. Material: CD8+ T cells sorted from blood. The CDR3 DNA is TGTGCCACCAGCGGACAGGGGGGCACGCAGTATTTT. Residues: CATSGQGGTQYF.